The 5 T cell receptor beta chains in this list originate from one sample, sequenced in a study of read filtering for tumor transcriptome and immune sequencing. From about 400 ng of RNA, a library with molecular barcoded alpha/delta and beta/gamma adaptors was made. One entry per CDR3 protein, called by TCRdb with MiXCR from the reads. Of about 90,000 distinct CDR3 sequences detected, 9% to 15% appear once; the ten largest clones hold about 15%. The sample taken for sequencing was a population of CD138-negative cells sorted from bone marrow. The receptor source for this set is a donor aged 40 or older with multiple myeloma.

This clonotype was seen at least ten times. The rearrangement joins TRBV11-2 to TRBJ1-1, with D hard to call. The germline V gene has CDR1 SGHAT and CDR2 FQNNGV. CDR3 length: 18 residues. With 2 bases removed from V and 1 base from J, the gap between germline ends came to 20 bases. This CDR3 reads CASSLSLVSAVTNTEAFF. CDR3 sequence (DNA): TGTGCCAGCAGCTTATCCCTTGTATCGGCAGTAACGAACACTGAAGCTTTCTTT.

Many counts were recorded for this clonotype. This rearrangement joins TRBV20-1 to TRBJ2-3, with D unclear. CDR1 is DFQATT and CDR2 is SNEGSKA in the germline V gene (reference sequence). CDR3 length: 11 residues. V was clipped by 7 bases and J by 6 bases, with 11 bases between them. CDR3 coding DNA: TGCAGTGTCCCATCCCGGGATACGCAGTATTTT. This gives the protein CSVPSRDTQYF.

In its sample, this clonotype was seen many times. The chain combines TRBV10-3 with TRBJ2-1; D unclear. Trimming stripped 9 bases from V and 0 bases from J, with 9 bases between. Germline lookup yields CDR1 ENHRY and CDR2 SYGVKD. This CDR3 is 13 amino acids long. DNA of the CDR3: TGTGCCATTTCCGACACCTCCTACAATGAGCAGTTCTTC. This encodes CAISDTSYNEQFF.

This clonotype was recorded many times. The chain recombines TRBV28 with TRBJ2-1; 12 bases agree with TRBD2. Germline trimming cut 5 bases from V and 8 bases from J; bases unmatched to any gene: 4. Germline V gene sequence: CDR1 MDHEN, CDR2 SYDVKM. This CDR3 spans 14 amino acids. CDR3 residues: CASSGTSGRHEQFF. For the CDR3, the DNA is TGTGCCAGCAGTGGAACTAGCGGGAGGCATGAGCAGTTCTTC.

This clonotype was recorded a few times. The rearrangement uses TRBV27 and TRBJ2-1; D remains ambiguous. Germline V gene data show CDR1 as MNHEY and CDR2 as SMNVEV (reference sequence). The CDR3 sequence is 12 residues long. The V end lost 4 bases, the J end lost 7 bases, and 8 bases lay between the germline ends. CDR3 bases: TGTGCCAGCAGTTATGGCGGAAATGAGCAGTTCTTC. This translates into CASSYGGNEQFF.